Described below is a single TCR beta chain sequence and its context. The sample originates from a study of blood T cell repertoires in COVID-19. The overall study: Sample material is recorded as cDNA or gDNA derived from T cells, B-cell-depleted T cells, or PBMCs.

Losses at the gene ends were 10 bases for V and 5 bases for J; bases not matched to a gene: 12. Germline CDR1 reads LNHDA; CDR2 reads SQIVND (reference sequence). The CDR3 covers 14 residues. The assay was immunoSEQ multiplex PCR, and TCRdb's table has in-frame clones only and misses some. Of over 150,000 clones in the sample, around 85% were seen once. The chain links TRBV19 to TRBJ2-7, with 9 bases aligning to TRBD1. The sample taken for sequencing was peripheral blood. The clonotype was recovered from a man in his 60s with COVID-19, enrolled during active disease. The CDR3 nucleotides are TGTGCCACAACCGGGACAGGGAAGGGCAACGAGCAGTACTTC. Translated: CATTGTGKGNEQYF.